A selection of T cell receptor beta chains follows, all from one sample in a study of T-cell reconstitution after alpha-beta-depleted transplantation in children. TCRdb re-called the PCR reads with MiXCR, one entry per CDR3 protein. The table lists over 3,500 distinct CDR3 sequences, about a quarter of them singletons. The input for sequencing was PBMCs, mostly from graft donor cells, taken 60 days after TCRalphabeta/CD19-depleted stem cell transplant. The receptors here all came from a boy less than two years old who had a stem cell transplant for acute myeloid leukemia, so the T cells may come from the graft donor. CDR3s include the opening cysteine and the closing phenylalanine or tryptophan. A D gene is named only where the DNA matches it firmly. Rows give clone size only sometimes, using once, few, many, or a class for an expanded clone.

j_call | d_call | clone_size | v_call | cdr3_aa | cdr3_nt
TRBJ1-4 | . | medium-sized | TRBV7-6 | CASSPFSQGNEKLFF | TGTGCCAGCAGCCCCTTTTCGCAGGGGAATGAAAAACTGTTTTTT
TRBJ1-4 | . | many | TRBV7-2 | CASTAFIATNEKLFF | TGTGCCAGCACCGCCTTCATTGCAACTAATGAAAAACTGTTTTTT
TRBJ2-1 | TRBD1 | many | TRBV28 | CASSSSGTGGFNEQFF | TGTGCCAGCAGTTCTTCCGGGACAGGGGGCTTTAATGAGCAGTTCTTC
TRBJ2-1 | . | many | TRBV20-1 | CSATKTGYNEQFF | TGCAGTGCGACTAAGACGGGTTACAATGAGCAGTTCTTC
TRBJ2-1 | . | many | TRBV7-9 | CASSPGANEQFF | TGTGCCAGCAGCCCAGGGGCCAATGAGCAGTTCTTC
TRBJ2-3 | . | few | TRBV3-1 | CATSKDWRDGSTDTQYF | TGTGCCACCTCCAAAGACTGGAGGGATGGGTCCACAGATACGCAGTATTTT
TRBJ2-3 | . | . | TRBV27 | CASSFNYTQYF | TGTGCCAGCAGTTTTAACTATACGCAGTATTTT
TRBJ2-2 | . | . | TRBV25-1 | CTILGTGELFF | TGTACAATCTTGGGGACCGGGGAGCTGTTTTTT
TRBJ2-6 | . | medium-sized | TRBV7-9 | CASSFWGPGANVLTF | TGTGCCAGCAGCTTCTGGGGGCCCGGGGCCAACGTCCTGACTTTC
TRBJ2-7 | . | . | TRBV5-4 | CASSLVVPPYEQYF | TGTGCCAGCAGCTTGGTCGTGCCCCCCTACGAGCAGTACTTC
TRBJ1-6 | . | many | TRBV6-1 | CASSIRASTLHF | TGTGCCAGCAGTATCCGGGCATCAACCCTCCACTTT
TRBJ2-1 | . | . | TRBV29-1 | CSVVRGASYNEQFF | TGCAGCGTTGTCCGTGGGGCCTCCTACAATGAGCAGTTCTTC
TRBJ2-5 | TRBD1 | many | TRBV6-5 | CASSYRGQAQETQYF | TGTGCCAGCAGTTACAGAGGACAGGCCCAAGAGACCCAGTACTTC
TRBJ2-2 | . | medium-sized | TRBV20-1 | CSARGLDRSNTGELFF | TGCAGTGCTAGAGGGCTGGACAGATCGAACACCGGGGAGCTGTTTTTT
TRBJ2-3 | . | . | TRBV4-2 | CASGPGLAGSEQYF | TGTGCCAGCGGCCCGGGGCTCGCGGGCTCTGAGCAGTATTTT
TRBJ2-3 | . | many | TRBV11-1 | CASSPLEGAGESTDTQYF | TGTGCCAGCAGCCCACTCGAGGGGGCGGGGGAGAGCACAGATACGCAGTATTTT
TRBJ2-7 | TRBD1 | . | TRBV6-9 | CAASYPGTGDYEQYF | TGTGCGGCCAGTTATCCCGGGACAGGGGACTACGAGCAGTACTTC
TRBJ1-6 | TRBD1 | many | TRBV7-9 | CASSSQGAGSPLHF | TGTGCCAGCAGCTCACAGGGGGCGGGTTCACCCCTCCACTTT
TRBJ1-5 | . | many | TRBV9 | CASSEKGGNQPQHF | TGTGCCAGCAGCGAGAAGGGAGGAAATCAGCCCCAGCATTTT
TRBJ2-3 | TRBD2 | hyperexpanded | TRBV4-3 | CASSQEWLAGISDTQYF | TGCGCCAGCAGCCAAGAATGGCTAGCGGGGATTTCAGATACGCAGTATTTT
TRBJ2-5 | TRBD2 | many | TRBV6-1 | CASSESGGRGETQYF | TGTGCCAGCAGTGAAAGCGGGGGGCGTGGGGAGACCCAGTACTTC
TRBJ2-1 | . | . | TRBV19 | CASSYGVTREQFF | TGTGCCAGTAGTTATGGGGTGACTCGGGAGCAGTTCTTC
TRBJ2-2 | . | many | TRBV19 | CASSIVGDTGELFF | TGTGCCAGTAGTATTGTGGGGGATACCGGGGAGCTGTTTTTT
TRBJ1-5 | . | . | TRBV15 | CIFLGEHF | TGCATATTCTTGGGGGAGCATTTT
TRBJ1-1 | . | . | TRBV29-1 | CSAGGQMNTEAFF | TGCAGCGCCGGAGGACAGATGAACACTGAAGCTTTCTTT
TRBJ2-7 | TRBD1 | . | TRBV10-3 | CAAWDRGYEQYF | TGTGCCGCCTGGGACAGGGGTTACGAGCAGTACTTC
TRBJ1-5 | . | many | TRBV21-1 | CASIPRGSLNQPQHF | TGTGCCAGCATTCCCCGCGGGAGCCTTAATCAGCCCCAGCATTTT
TRBJ2-3 | . | many | TRBV21-1 | CASSKVESGAADTQYF | TGTGCCAGCAGCAAAGTGGAGTCAGGGGCAGCAGATACGCAGTATTTT
TRBJ2-3 | TRBD2 | medium-sized | TRBV20-1 | CSASGASGDSTDTQYF | TGCAGTGCTAGTGGGGCTAGCGGGGACAGCACAGATACGCAGTATTTT
TRBJ1-1 | TRBD1 | medium-sized | TRBV28 | CASKLTGGNTEAFF | TGTGCCAGCAAATTAACAGGGGGAAACACTGAAGCTTTCTTT
TRBJ1-5 | . | many | TRBV19 | CASSRQARQPQHF | TGTGCCAGTAGCCGACAGGCCCGTCAGCCCCAGCATTTT
TRBJ2-1 | TRBD1 | many | TRBV29-1 | CSVGQRAGGLREQFF | TGCAGCGTTGGCCAAAGGGCAGGGGGATTACGGGAGCAGTTCTTC
TRBJ1-1 | . | medium-sized | TRBV5-4 | CASSYQGPKNTEAFF | TGTGCCAGCAGCTACCAGGGACCCAAGAACACTGAAGCTTTCTTT
TRBJ2-5 | . | . | TRBV5-1 | CAISPRLLGQTQYF | TGCGCCATCAGCCCCCGGCTGCTCGGTCAGACCCAGTACTTC
TRBJ2-1 | TRBD2 | many | TRBV7-9 | CASSRVASGKSSYNEQFF | TGTGCCAGCAGCCGCGTGGCTAGCGGTAAGAGCTCCTACAATGAGCAGTTCTTC
TRBJ2-7 | TRBD1 | many | TRBV28 | CASSSRNVQRDRSSYEQYF | TGTGCCAGCAGTTCCAGAAACGTCCAACGGGACAGGTCCTCCTACGAGCAGTACTTC
TRBJ2-5 | TRBD2 | many | TRBV30 | CAWNWASGGRETQYF | TGTGCCTGGAATTGGGCTAGCGGGGGAAGGGAGACCCAGTACTTC
TRBJ1-1 | . | many | TRBV28 | CASSWGDIRGTEAFF | TGTGCCAGCAGCTGGGGGGACATCCGAGGGACTGAAGCTTTCTTT
TRBJ2-3 | . | once | TRBV4-2 | CAMAPRVGCWGDTQYF | TGTGCCATGGCCCCCCGGGTCGGGTGCTGGGGAGATACGCAGTATTTT
TRBJ1-6 | . | medium-sized | TRBV6-5 | CASSDGAYNSPLHF | TGTGCCAGCAGCGACGGGGCCTATAATTCACCCCTCCACTTT
TRBJ1-1 | . | medium-sized | TRBV10-3 | CAISEFEAEAFF | TGTGCCATCAGTGAGTTTGAGGCTGAAGCTTTCTTT
TRBJ1-2 | TRBD1 | . | TRBV7-8 | CASSRGTGGDGYTF | TGTGCCAGCAGCCGAGGGACAGGGGGCGATGGCTACACCTTC
TRBJ1-2 | . | medium-sized | TRBV4-3 | CASSPTRDALYGYTF | TGCGCCAGCAGCCCCACCAGGGACGCCCTCTATGGCTACACCTTC
TRBJ1-4 | TRBD1 | many | TRBV5-5 | CASRPGTVNEKLFF | TGTGCCAGCAGACCAGGGACAGTCAATGAAAAACTGTTTTTT
TRBJ1-1 | TRBD1 | many | TRBV19 | CASSPRTGGDLTEAFF | TGTGCCAGTAGTCCGAGGACAGGGGGCGATTTAACTGAAGCTTTCTTT
TRBJ2-7 | TRBD2 | many | TRBV7-8 | CASSLKTVGGEQYF | TGTGCCAGCAGCTTGAAGACGGTGGGAGGGGAGCAGTACTTC